This TCR beta chain was profiled in a study of radiation and T cells in renal cell carcinoma. Some clones are missing from TCRdb's copy, which holds only in-frame ones; the method was immunoSEQ multiplex PCR. The table includes 100,000 to 150,000 clones, 81% detected once. Time point specified: blood 2 weeks post-SBRT. As for treatment: 15 Gy SBRT to primary tumor, nephrectomy 4 weeks later. CDR3 length: 13 residues. CDR1 is SQVTM and CDR2 is ANQGSEA in the germline V gene. Points on this clone: An end of the junction differs from the germline gene, which may be a read error.

The sample consisted of blood, taken from a patient whose treatment included radiotherapy and nephrectomy. The sequence came from a man aged 50 to 60 with renal cell carcinoma. The chain couples TRBV29-1 to TRBJ2-7; D ambiguous. CDR3 nucleotides: TGCAGCGTTGAAAGTGGTCTCTCCAACGAGCAGTACTTC. Protein sequence: CSVESGLSNEQYF.